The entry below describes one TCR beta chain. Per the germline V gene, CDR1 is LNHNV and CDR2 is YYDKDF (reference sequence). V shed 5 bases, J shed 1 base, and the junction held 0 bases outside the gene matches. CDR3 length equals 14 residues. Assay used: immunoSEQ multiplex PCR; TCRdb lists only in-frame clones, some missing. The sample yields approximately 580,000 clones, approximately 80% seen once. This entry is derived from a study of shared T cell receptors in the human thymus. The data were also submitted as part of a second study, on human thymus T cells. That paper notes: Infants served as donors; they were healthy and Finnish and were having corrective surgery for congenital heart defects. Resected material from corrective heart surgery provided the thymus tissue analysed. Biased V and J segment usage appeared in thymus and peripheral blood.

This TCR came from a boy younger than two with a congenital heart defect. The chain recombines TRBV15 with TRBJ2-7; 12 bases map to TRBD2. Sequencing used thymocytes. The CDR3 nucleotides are TGTGCCACCAGCGGACTAGCGGGATCCTACGAGCAGTACTTC. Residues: CATSGLAGSYEQYF.